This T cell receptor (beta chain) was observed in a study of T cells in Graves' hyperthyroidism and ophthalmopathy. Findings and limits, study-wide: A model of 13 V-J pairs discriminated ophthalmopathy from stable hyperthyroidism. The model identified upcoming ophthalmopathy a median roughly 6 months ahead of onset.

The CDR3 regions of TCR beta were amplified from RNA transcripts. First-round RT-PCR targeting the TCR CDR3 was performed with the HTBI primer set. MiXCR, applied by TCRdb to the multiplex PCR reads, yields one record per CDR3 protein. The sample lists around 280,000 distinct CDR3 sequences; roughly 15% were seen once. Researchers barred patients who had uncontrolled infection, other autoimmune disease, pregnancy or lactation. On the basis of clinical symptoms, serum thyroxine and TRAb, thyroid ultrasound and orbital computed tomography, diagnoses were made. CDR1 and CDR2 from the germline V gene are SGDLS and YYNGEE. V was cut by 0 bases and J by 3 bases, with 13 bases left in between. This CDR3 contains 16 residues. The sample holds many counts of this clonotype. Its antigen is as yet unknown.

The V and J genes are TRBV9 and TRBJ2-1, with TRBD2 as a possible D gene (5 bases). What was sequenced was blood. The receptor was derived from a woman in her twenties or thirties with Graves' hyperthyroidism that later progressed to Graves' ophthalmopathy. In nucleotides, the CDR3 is TGTGCCAGCAGCGTAGAACCACCTAGCCTCTACAATGAGCAGTTCTTC. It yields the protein CASSVEPPSLYNEQFF.